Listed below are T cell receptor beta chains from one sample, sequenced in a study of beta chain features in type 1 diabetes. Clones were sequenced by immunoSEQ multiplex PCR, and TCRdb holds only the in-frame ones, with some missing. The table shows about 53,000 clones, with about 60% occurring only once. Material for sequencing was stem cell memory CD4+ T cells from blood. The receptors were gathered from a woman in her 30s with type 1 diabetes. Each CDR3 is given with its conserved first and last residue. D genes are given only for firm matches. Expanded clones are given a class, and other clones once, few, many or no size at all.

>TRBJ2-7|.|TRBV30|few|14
CAWSVFSMGGEQYF
TGTGCCTGGAGTGTCTTTAGCATGGGAGGCGAGCAGTACTTC
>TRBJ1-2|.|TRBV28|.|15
CASSPPQGYGDGYTF
TGTGCCAGCAGTCCCCCTCAGGGTTATGGGGATGGCTACACCTTC
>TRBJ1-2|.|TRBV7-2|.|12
CASSLMQYGYTF
TGTGCCAGCAGCCTAATGCAATATGGCTACACCTTC
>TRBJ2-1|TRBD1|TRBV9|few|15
CASSAGGLPYNEQFF
TGTGCCAGCAGCGCAGGGGGCTTACCCTACAATGAGCAGTTCTTC
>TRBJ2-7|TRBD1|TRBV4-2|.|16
CASSHSGQGLSYEQYF
TGTGCCAGCAGCCACTCGGGACAGGGGCTATCCTACGAGCAGTACTTC
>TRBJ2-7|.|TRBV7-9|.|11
CASSHGLEQYF
TGTGCCAGCAGCCACGGACTGGAACAGTACTTC
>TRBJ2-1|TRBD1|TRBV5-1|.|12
CASGTGEGEQFF
TGCGCCAGCGGGACAGGTGAAGGTGAGCAGTTCTTC
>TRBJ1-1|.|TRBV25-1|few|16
CASSEPGQAGVTEAFF
TGTGCCAGCAGTGAACCGGGACAAGCTGGGGTCACTGAAGCTTTCTTT
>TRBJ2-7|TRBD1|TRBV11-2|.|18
CASSLARYPSDRDYEQYF
TGTGCCAGCAGCTTAGCCCGCTACCCTTCGGACAGGGACTACGAGCAGTACTTC
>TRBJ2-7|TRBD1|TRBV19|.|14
CASSGGQGFWEQYF
TGTGCCAGTAGTGGGGGACAGGGTTTCTGGGAGCAGTACTTC
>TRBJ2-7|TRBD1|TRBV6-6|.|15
CASRGTGTGALKQYF
TGTGCCAGCAGAGGTACCGGGACAGGAGCCTTGAAGCAGTACTTC
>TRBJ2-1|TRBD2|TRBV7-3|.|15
CASSPTLLAVNEQFF
TGTGCCAGCAGCCCAACCCTACTAGCGGTAAATGAGCAGTTCTTC
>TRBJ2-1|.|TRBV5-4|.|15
CASSGLLSSYNEQFF
TGTGCCAGCAGCGGACTCTTAAGCTCCTACAATGAGCAGTTCTTC
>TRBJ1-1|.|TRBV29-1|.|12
CSGGDSNTEAFF
TGCAGCGGGGGGGACTCCAACACTGAAGCTTTCTTT
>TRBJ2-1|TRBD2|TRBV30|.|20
CAWSGRLAGGSHSSYNEQFF
TGTGCCTGGAGTGGACGACTAGCGGGAGGGTCTCATAGCTCCTACAATGAGCAGTTCTTC
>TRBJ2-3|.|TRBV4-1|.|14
CASRSESGPDTQYF
TGCGCCAGCAGATCTGAAAGCGGGCCAGATACGCAGTATTTT
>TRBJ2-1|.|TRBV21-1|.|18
CASSRGTAVNPSYNEQFF
TGTGCCAGCAGTCGAGGGACAGCTGTTAACCCCTCCTACAATGAGCAGTTCTTC
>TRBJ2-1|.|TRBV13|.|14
CASSLRRSGGEQFF
TGTGCCAGCAGCTTACGAAGGTCCGGCGGTGAGCAGTTCTTC
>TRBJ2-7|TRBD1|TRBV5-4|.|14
CASSIQGASYEQYF
TGTGCCAGCAGCATACAGGGGGCTAGCTACGAGCAGTACTTC
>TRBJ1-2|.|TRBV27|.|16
CASSSNLDSITDGYTF
TGTGCCAGCAGTTCTAACTTGGACAGTATAACCGATGGCTACACCTTC
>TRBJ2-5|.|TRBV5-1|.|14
CASSAGPPSETQYF
TGCGCCAGCAGTGCGGGACCCCCCTCGGAGACCCAGTACTTC
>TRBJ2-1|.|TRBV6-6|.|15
CASTSVVSSYNEQFF
TGTGCCAGCACCTCTGTGGTGAGCTCCTACAATGAGCAGTTCTTC
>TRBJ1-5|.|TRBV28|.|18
CASSSAGGSWQGWQPQHF
TGTGCCAGCAGTTCCGCCGGGGGTTCGTGGCAGGGCTGGCAGCCCCAGCATTTT
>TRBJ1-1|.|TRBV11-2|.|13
CASSFRMNTEAFF
TGTGCCAGCAGCTTCAGAATGAACACTGAAGCTTTCTTT
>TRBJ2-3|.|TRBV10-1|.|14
CASSVELWTDTQYF
TGCGCCAGCAGTGTTGAGTTGTGGACAGATACGCAGTATTTT
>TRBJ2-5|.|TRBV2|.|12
CASFHDRGTQYF
TGTGCCAGCTTCCACGATAGGGGGACCCAGTACTTC
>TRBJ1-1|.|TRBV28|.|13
CASREQGRGEAFF
TGTGCCAGCAGAGAACAGGGAAGAGGTGAAGCTTTCTTT
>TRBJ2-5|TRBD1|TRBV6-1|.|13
CASSRGREETQYF
TGTGCCAGCAGTAGGGGGCGCGAAGAGACCCAGTACTTC
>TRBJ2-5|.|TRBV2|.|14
CASSERQDQETQYF
TGTGCCAGCAGTGAGAGACAGGACCAAGAGACCCAGTACTTC
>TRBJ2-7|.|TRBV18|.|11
CASSQIYEQYF
TGTGCCAGCTCTCAAATCTACGAGCAGTACTTC
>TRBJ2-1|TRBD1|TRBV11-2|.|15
CASSSLGTGPNEQFF
TGTGCCAGCAGCTCCCTGGGGACAGGCCCCAACGAGCAGTTCTTC
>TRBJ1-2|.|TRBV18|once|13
CASSTGSNYGYTF
TGTGCCAGCAGCACCGGGAGTAACTATGGCTACACCTTC
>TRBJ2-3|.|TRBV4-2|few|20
CASSQDLKSSFIWVPDTQYF
TGTGCCAGCAGCCAAGATCTGAAATCTAGTTTCATATGGGTCCCAGATACGCAGTATTTT
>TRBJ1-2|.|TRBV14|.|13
CASSQDSDYGYTF
TGTGCCAGCAGCCAAGACAGTGACTATGGCTACACCTTC
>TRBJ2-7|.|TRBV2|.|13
CASSEARIYEQYF
TGTGCCAGCAGTGAAGCTAGAATCTACGAGCAGTACTTC
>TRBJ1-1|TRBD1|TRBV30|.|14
CAWSADRGYTEAFF
TGTGCCTGGAGTGCGGACAGGGGGTACACTGAAGCTTTCTTT
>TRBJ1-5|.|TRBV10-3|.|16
CAISESAGPSGQPQHF
TGTGCCATCAGTGAGTCGGCAGGGCCTTCCGGACAGCCCCAGCATTTT
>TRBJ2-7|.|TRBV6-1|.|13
CASRWTGTYEQYF
TGTGCCAGCAGGTGGACGGGGACCTACGAGCAGTACTTC
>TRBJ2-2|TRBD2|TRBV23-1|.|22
CASSQSSLGLAGGGGLTGELFF
TGCGCCAGCAGTCAATCGAGTTTGGGACTAGCGGGAGGAGGTGGTTTAACCGGGGAGCTGTTTTTT
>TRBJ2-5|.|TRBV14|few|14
CASSQDLREETQYF
TGTGCCAGCAGCCAAGACCTCAGGGAAGAGACCCAGTACTTC